This TCR beta chain was found in a study of CD8+ T cells in alopecia areata (dated by TCRdb to 2016 to 2019). A note on the overall study: Treated patients were enrolled in an open-label pilot trial of oral tofacitinib, 5 to 10 mg twice daily, for moderate-to-severe alopecia areata. Patients received tofacitinib for 6 to 18 months and were then followed off drug for 6 months to check for delayed response and recurrence. The study used high-throughput TCRbeta sequencing to examine T cell clonal expansion in alopecia areata, in both the C3H/HeJ mouse model and human patients. Human TCRbeta sequencing covered scalp tissue and sorted CD4+ and CD8+ peripheral blood T cells from patchy and totalis/universalis alopecia areata patients and healthy controls. Biopsies were taken from tofacitinib-treated patients at baseline and again at 4 and 24 weeks into treatment, and several of those patients also had a later scalp biopsy. Scalp clonality was compared among normal scalp (n=4), patchy alopecia areata scalp (n=8), and alopecia totalis/universalis scalp (n=8). The RNA source kit depended on sample type: the PAXgene miRNA kit for fixed scalp, the miRNeasy kit for PBMCs, and the RNeasy kit for mouse skin. Amplification of TCRbeta CDR3 regions was done by immunoSEQ multiplex PCR using 35 Vbeta forward primers and 13 Jbeta reverse primers. The research as a whole found: Scalp TCR repertoire analysis is complicated because resident alphabeta T cells in normal human skin are also sequenced, whereas mouse skin is dominated by gammadelta T cells. Compared with normal scalp, lesional scalp had higher clonality and more expanded CD8+ clones, particularly in alopecia totalis/universalis, a pattern that suggests antigenic drive. TCR sequences shared between patients were less clear than in mice, possibly partly because of HLA diversity in the patient population.

Lesional scalp punch biopsies and peripheral blood were collected from alopecia areata patients. After PBMCs were isolated by density centrifugation and stained for CD3, CD4 and CD8, a FACSAria was used to sort CD4+ and CD8+ T cells. Concerning this clone itself: Its cognate antigen has yet to be identified. Base-call qualities are not available, and no considerably larger clone is one nucleotide away.

Receptor amplification or capture employed the immunoSEQ multiplex PCR assay. For TCR sequencing, RNA was extracted from every sample and reverse transcribed into cDNA to serve as template. First-strand cDNA was synthesized using SuperScript III with a 2:1 mix of oligo-dT and random hexamers. A synthetic immune receptor repertoire was used to assess amplification bias, and residual bias was removed computationally. As for how the authors treated the data: Raw reads were preprocessed to remove errors, and CDR3 was defined by IMGT conventions from the conserved cysteine to phenylalanine. Clonality was computed by normalizing Shannon entropy by log2 of the number of productive unique TCRs and subtracting the result from 1. Whether each scalp clone was CD4 or CD8 was inferred by checking scalp TCRbeta sequences against the CD4 and CD8 repertoires from sorted blood. TCRdb mirrors the immuneACCESS table, restricted to in-frame sequences. Some clones are absent from its copies; in checked studies, under half trace to an unresolved V gene, and the reason for the others is unknown. That table supplies the V and J calls and clone size; D and trimming were determined from the DNA. The sample profile shows about 150,000 clones; around 50% of them were found once. The biggest ten clones account for approximately 7% of the sample.

Including cysteine and phenylalanine, the CDR3 has 13 amino acids. Only the CDR3 region is kept as DNA, spanning 39 bases read in frame from base 1. V is shortened by 6 bases, J by 3 bases, and the region joining them spans 12 bases. According to the germline V gene, CDR1 reads MDHEN and CDR2 reads SYDVKM. The specimen sequenced was CD4+ T cells sorted from blood. The sequence is built from TRBV28 and TRBJ2-7, with the D gene uncertain. The origin of this receptor is a human donor with alopecia areata. The encoded CDR3 is CASRIGLGYEQYF. The bases are TGTGCCAGCAGAATAGGGCTGGGCTACGAGCAGTACTTC.